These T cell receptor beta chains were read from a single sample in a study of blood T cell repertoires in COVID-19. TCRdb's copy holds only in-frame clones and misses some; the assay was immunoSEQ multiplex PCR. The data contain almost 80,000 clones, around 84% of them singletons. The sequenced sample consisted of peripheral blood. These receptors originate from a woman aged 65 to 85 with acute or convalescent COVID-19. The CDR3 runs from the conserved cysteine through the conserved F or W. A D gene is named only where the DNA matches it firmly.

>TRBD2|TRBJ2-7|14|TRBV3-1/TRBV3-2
CASSQGLAAYEQYF
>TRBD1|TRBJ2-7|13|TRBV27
CASRYLGQYEQYF
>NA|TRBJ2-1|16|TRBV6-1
CASSEGGARSYNEQFF
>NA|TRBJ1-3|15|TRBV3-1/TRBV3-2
CASTPVFSSGNTIYF
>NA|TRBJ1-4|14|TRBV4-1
CASSPGPRGGKLFF
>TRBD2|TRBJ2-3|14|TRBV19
CASSPTSGLRTQYF
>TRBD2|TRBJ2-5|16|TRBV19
CASSWTSGSTKETQYF
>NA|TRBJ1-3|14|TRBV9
CASSVEYSGNTIYF
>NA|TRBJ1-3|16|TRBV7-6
CASSLGGGPPGNTIYF
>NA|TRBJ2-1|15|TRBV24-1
CATSEPRETYNEQFF
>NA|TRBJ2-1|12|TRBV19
CASSKAGNEQFF
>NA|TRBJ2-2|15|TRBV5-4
CASALSPRNTGELFF
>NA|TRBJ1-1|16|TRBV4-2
CASSQVGVVLATEAFF
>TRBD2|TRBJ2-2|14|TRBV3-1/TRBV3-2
CASGTSGNTGELFF
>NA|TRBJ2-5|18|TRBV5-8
CASSLGGAAHPIQETQYF
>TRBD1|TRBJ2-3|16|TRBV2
CASSGSQGAFVDTQYF
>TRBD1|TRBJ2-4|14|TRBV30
CAWSVTGLANIQYF
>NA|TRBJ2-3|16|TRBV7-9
CASSAPRGLVVDTQYF
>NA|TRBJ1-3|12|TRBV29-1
CSVGDSGGTIYF
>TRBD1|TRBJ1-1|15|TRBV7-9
CASSYIPADRGRAFF
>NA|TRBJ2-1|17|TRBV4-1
CASSQPLAGRRYNEQFF
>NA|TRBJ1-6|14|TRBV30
CAWSSRGGDSPLHF
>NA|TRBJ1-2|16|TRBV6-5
CASSYSGGGPNYGYTF
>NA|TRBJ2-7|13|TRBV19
CASSIQISYEQYF
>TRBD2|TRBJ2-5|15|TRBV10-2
CASSSGTDGGETQYF
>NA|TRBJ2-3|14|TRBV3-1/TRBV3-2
CASSRLAQGAPQYF
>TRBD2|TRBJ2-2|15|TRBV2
CASSALAGDTGELFF
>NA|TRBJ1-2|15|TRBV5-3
CARSRRQEDNYGYTF